This passage covers 28 T cell receptor beta chains from one sample sequenced in a study of cytomegalovirus exposure and HLA in healthy donors. The protocol was immunoSEQ multiplex PCR, while the TCRdb copy is restricted to in-frame clones and leaves out a portion. The table includes 200,000 or so clones, 65% to 90% detected once. Sequencing input: PBMCs. The receptors derive from a woman in her thirties in good health and CMV-seropositive.

The DNA for the CDR3 is TGTGCCAGCAGTTACTCGAACAGGGCGGATCAGCCCCAGCATTTT. It encodes CASSYSNRADQPQHF. The chain uses TRBV6-5 and TRBJ1-5; tentatively, D is TRBD1 (6 bases). The CDR3 is 15 amino acids. CDR1 is MNHEY and CDR2 is SVGAGI in the germline V gene. V was clipped by 0 bases and J by 5 bases, with 11 bases between them.

This clone was counted ten times or more. This sequence joins TRBV20-1 and TRBJ2-7, with 7 nucleotides matching TRBD2. Germline V gives CDR1 DFQATT, CDR2 SNEGSKA (reference sequence). This CDR3 has 11 residues. Trimming at V came to 8 bases and at J to 8 bases, leaving 9 bases not matched to a gene. Here the CDR3 DNA reads TGCAGTACTGGACTAGGCGGGCAGCAGTACTTC. The encoded protein is CSTGLGGQQYF.

V and J are TRBV25-1 and TRBJ1-1, with 7 bases identical to TRBD1. This CDR3 has 14 amino acids. V was pared by 7 bases and J by 4 bases, with 9 bases of the junction left unmatched. Germline V gene lookup returns CDR1 MGHDK and CDR2 SYGVNS. The CDR3 sequence is CASNRNQGGTEAFF. The CDR3 nucleotides read TGTGCCAGCAATAGAAACCAGGGGGGCACTGAAGCTTTCTTT.

J is TRBJ2-6 and V is TRBV7-9; tentative D call: TRBD1 (5 bases). This CDR3 is 15 amino acids long. V lost 7 bases to trimming and J lost 0 bases, with 10 bases between them. Germline-derived CDR1 and CDR2 are SEHNR and FQNEAQ (reference sequence). The CDR3 bases are TGTGCCAGCACCCTAGGGGTCTCTGGGGCCAACGTCCTGACTTTC. Its translation: CASTLGVSGANVLTF.

In its sample, this clone was seen a few times. J is TRBJ1-2 and V is TRBV19; TRBD1 might be the D (6 bases). This CDR3 is built from 14 residues. Deletions cut 5 bases from V and 7 bases from J, with 17 bases between. The germline CDR1 and CDR2 sequences are LNHDA and SQIVND (reference sequence). The CDR3 DNA is TGTGCCAGTAGTCAGAACTCAGGGGTTGTTGGCTACACCTTC. The encoded protein is CASSQNSGVVGYTF.

This sequence joins TRBV7-9 and TRBJ2-1; no reliable D call. The CDR3 is made up of 12 amino acids. With 2 bases removed from V and 4 bases from J, the gap between germline ends came to 3 bases. Germline V gene sequence: CDR1 SEHNR, CDR2 FQNEAQ (reference sequence). Here the CDR3 DNA reads TGTGCCAGCAGCTTAACTTACAATGAGCAGTTCTTC. It codes for CASSLTYNEQFF.

This chain uses TRBV5-1 with TRBJ2-7; no firm D call. The CDR3 runs 13 residues. V lost 4 bases, J lost 4 bases, and 12 bases lay in between. The germline gives CDR1 SGHRS, CDR2 YFSETQ. The CDR3 DNA is TGCGCCAGCAGCCCTGAGAACCAATACGAGCAGTACTTC. Protein: CASSPENQYEQYF.

This clone was observed a single time. The gene calls are TRBV5-1 and TRBJ1-2; 8 bases are shared with TRBD1. The CDR3 runs to 15 residues. V lost 4 bases, J lost 4 bases, and 9 bases stayed unmatched. Germline V gene data show CDR1 as SGHRS and CDR2 as YFSETQ. As DNA, the CDR3 is TGCGCCAGCAGCAGTGACAGGGGCTTAGTCTATGGCTACACCTTC. Protein sequence: CASSSDRGLVYGYTF.

As concerns this clone: This specimen includes other DNA sequences encoding the same CDR3. The rearrangement uses TRBV6-5 and TRBJ2-3; 7 bases agree with TRBD2. With V trimmed by 0 bases and J by 0 bases, 0 bases remained unmatched. From germline, CDR1 is MNHEY and CDR2 SVGAGI. This CDR3 has 15 amino acids. CDR3 DNA sequence: TGTGCCAGCAGTTACTCGGGGGGGAGCACAGATACGCAGTATTTT. This encodes CASSYSGGSTDTQYF.

J is TRBJ2-7 and V is TRBV27, with 7 bases aligning to TRBD1. The trim removed 6 bases at V and 1 base at J, leaving 0 bases unmatched. This CDR3 spans 12 amino acids. The germline V gene has CDR1 MNHEY and CDR2 SMNVEV (reference sequence). CDR3 nucleotide sequence: TGTGCCAGCAGACAGGGGTCCTACGAGCAGTACTTC. Its protein is CASRQGSYEQYF.

The chain employs TRBV6-6 and TRBJ2-3; weak D call: TRBD1 (5 bases). V gave up 7 bases and J gave up 2 bases, with 13 bases separating them. Looked up from germline, CDR1 is MNHNY and CDR2 is SVGAGI (reference sequence). The CDR3 spans 14 residues. For the CDR3, the DNA is TGTGCCAGCACCGACGACAGAAACACAGATACGCAGTATTTT. Translation gives CASTDDRNTDTQYF.

The chain couples TRBV9 to TRBJ2-7; weak D call: TRBD1 (5 bases). This CDR3 spans 13 amino acids. V lost 2 bases to trimming and J lost 6 bases, with 12 bases between them. The germline V gene encodes CDR1 SGDLS and CDR2 YYNGEE. CDR3 protein: CASSVFDSSEQYF. The DNA of the CDR3 is TGTGCCAGCAGCGTGTTTGACAGTAGCGAGCAGTACTTC. Filled out from reference TRBV9 and TRBJ2-7, the complete variable domain reads DSGVTQTPKHLITATGQRVTLRCSPRSGDLSVYWYQQSLDQGLQFLIQYYNGEERAKGNILERFSAQQFPDLHSELNLSSLELGDSALYFCASSVFDSSEQYFGPGTRLTVT.

The chain employs TRBV13 and TRBJ1-2, with a possible D match to TRBD1 (6 bases). Trimming pared 4 bases from V and 6 bases from J, leaving 18 bases between. Per the germline V gene, CDR1 is PRHDT and CDR2 is FYEKMQ (reference sequence). The CDR3 length is 15 residues. The CDR3 DNA reads as TGTGCCAGCAGCTATGGACAGCGCCCGTTCCATGGCTACACCTTC. This translates into CASSYGQRPFHGYTF.

This clone was counted a single time. This chain uses TRBV19 with TRBJ2-1, with TRBD2 matching over 8 bases. The CDR3 sequence is 17 residues long. Germline V gives CDR1 LNHDA, CDR2 SQIVND (reference sequence). Unmatched junction bases numbered 14, after V lost 3 bases and J lost 7 bases. The CDR3 sequence is CASSMLPGGPVGNEQFF. CDR3 bases: TGTGCCAGTAGTATGCTCCCGGGAGGGCCGGTGGGGAATGAGCAGTTCTTC.

V is TRBV7-9 and J is TRBJ2-5; 7 bases map to TRBD1. CDR1 is SEHNR and CDR2 is FQNEAQ in the germline V gene (reference sequence). V lost 3 bases, J lost 4 bases, and 5 bases stayed unmatched. The CDR3 length is 14 residues. This CDR3 reads CASSFHRGGETQYF. The CDR3 DNA reads TGTGCCAGCAGCTTCCACAGGGGCGGAGAGACCCAGTACTTC.

V usage is TRBV27 and J usage is TRBJ1-2; D gene unclear. Between the trimmed V and J ends, which lost 2 bases and 8 bases, there was a span of 9 bases. This CDR3 is built from 12 residues. Germline V gene sequence: CDR1 MNHEY, CDR2 SMNVEV (reference sequence). The CDR3, as DNA: TGTGCCAGCAGTTTAGAGGGTCGCGGCTACACCTTC. Protein product: CASSLEGRGYTF.

V and J are TRBV5-6 and TRBJ2-5, with 8 bases aligning to TRBD1. This CDR3 has 17 residues. CDR1 and CDR2 (germline): SGHDT, YYEEEE. J lost 2 bases, V lost 4 bases, and 13 bases had no gene match. The CDR3 DNA reads as TGTGCCAGCAGCCCCTTTGGACAGGGATTGGTACAAGAGACCCAGTACTTC. As protein: CASSPFGQGLVQETQYF. Based on the CDR3 plus reference TRBV5-6 and TRBJ2-5, the full variable domain is DAGVTQSPTHLIKTRGQQVTLRCSPKSGHDTVSWYQQALGQGPQFIFQYYEEEERQRGNFPDRFSGHQFPNYSSELNVNALLLGDSALYLCASSPFGQGLVQETQYFGPGTRLLVL.

Notes on this clone: An end of the junction does not agree with germline; a read error may underlie this. V and J are TRBV7-9 and TRBJ2-3; D is uncertain. The CDR3 covers 10 residues. CDR1 is SEHNR and CDR2 is FQNEAQ in the germline V gene (reference sequence). The CDR3 DNA sequence: TGTGCCAGCAGCTACCCCCCAGTCCGCTTT. Translated: CASSYPPVRF.

The rearrangement links TRBV6-1 to TRBJ1-1; TRBD1 matches at 7 bases. The junction had 9 bases not matched to a gene; V was cut back by 4 bases and J by 7 bases. The germline gives CDR1 MNHNS, CDR2 SASEGT. This CDR3 has 14 amino acids. CDR3: CASSVDRAAGEAFF. The CDR3 coding sequence is TGTGCCAGCAGTGTAGACAGGGCTGCCGGTGAAGCTTTCTTT.

This sequence joins TRBV5-6 and TRBJ2-1; 13 bases are shared with TRBD2. Germline values: CDR1 SGHDT, CDR2 YYEEEE. Trimming removed 3 bases from V and 4 bases from J; junction bases left unmatched: 4. The CDR3 totals 16 residues. The CDR3 spells CASSYRTSGRYNEQFF. The CDR3 DNA sequence: TGTGCCAGCAGCTATAGGACTAGCGGGAGATACAATGAGCAGTTCTTC.

The CDR3 DNA is TGCGCCAGCATGGCCCAGGGGGGCAACTATGGCTACACCTTC. Translating it yields CASMAQGGNYGYTF. This chain links TRBV5-1 with TRBJ1-2, with 7 nucleotides matching TRBD1. Trimming at V came to 6 bases and at J to 2 bases, leaving 7 bases not matched to a gene. The CDR3 contains 14 residues. In germline, CDR1 is SGHRS, CDR2 YFSETQ.

This chain connects TRBV6-1 to TRBJ2-1; 12 bases map to TRBD2. Germline CDR1 reads MNHNS; CDR2 reads SASEGT. The CDR3 is 15 residues long. The J segment lost 9 bases and the V segment lost 6 bases, leaving 9 bases of the junction unmatched. The CDR3 region has the DNA TGTGCCAGCAGCGAGACTAGCGGGAGCGTCGGTGAGCAGTTCTTC. As protein: CASSETSGSVGEQFF.

J is TRBJ1-3 and V is TRBV2; possible D gene TRBD1, 5 bases. The ends were cut back, 2 bases at V and 0 bases at J, with 11 bases in the middle. CDR3 length: 16 amino acids. Germline CDR1 and CDR2: SNHLY and FYNNEI. The CDR3 loop reads CASSERQLNSGNTIYF. The CDR3 region has the DNA TGTGCCAGCAGTGAACGACAGTTGAACTCTGGAAACACCATATATTTT.

Only one count was recorded for this clone. This sequence joins TRBV30 and TRBJ2-5; D possibly corresponds to TRBD2 (5 bases). In germline, CDR1 is GTSNPN, CDR2 SVGIG (reference sequence). V gave up 8 bases and J gave up 7 bases, with 20 bases separating them. The CDR3 has 13 residues. The CDR3, as DNA: TGTGCCCGGAACGGGATCCTAGAAGGGACCCAGTACTTC. It encodes CARNGILEGTQYF. The full variable domain, rest sourced from reference TRBV30 and TRBJ2-5, is SQTIHQWPATLVQPVGSPLSLECTVEGTSNPNLYWYRQAAGRGLQLLFYSVGIGQISSEVPQNLSASRPQDRQFILSSKKLLLSDSGFYLCARNGILEGTQYFGPGTRLLVL.

This chain connects TRBV27 to TRBJ2-1; the match to TRBD1 covers 9 bases. CDR1 and CDR2 (germline): MNHEY, SMNVEV (reference sequence). The junction had 10 bases not matched to a gene; V was cut back by 2 bases and J by 8 bases. The CDR3 contains 16 residues. CDR3 sequence reads: CASSLGRDRVGDEQFF. CDR3 in DNA: TGTGCCAGCAGTTTAGGCCGGGACAGGGTTGGCGATGAGCAGTTCTTC.

In nucleotides, the CDR3 is TGTGCCAGCAGACGGGGACTAGCGGGAGGTGAGACCCAGTACTTC. It translates to CASRRGLAGGETQYF. The chain joins TRBV27 to TRBJ2-5, with 15 bases identical to TRBD2. Germline CDR1 reads MNHEY; CDR2 reads SMNVEV (reference sequence). V shed 6 bases and J 5 bases; nucleotides not matched to a gene: 4. This CDR3 has 15 residues.

The rearrangement joins TRBV7-2 to TRBJ1-4; D not resolved. V lost 2 bases to trimming and J lost 8 bases, with 9 bases between them. The CDR3 loop spans 13 amino acids. Germline V gives CDR1 SGHTA, CDR2 FQGNSA. The CDR3 DNA sequence: TGTGCCAGCAGCTTAATGAACCGGGAAAAACTGTTTTTT. It yields the protein CASSLMNREKLFF.

This rearrangement joins TRBV4-2 to TRBJ2-7; 16 nucleotides agree with TRBD2. The germline gives CDR1 LGHNA, CDR2 YNFKEQ. The length of the CDR3 is 17 residues. V lost 0 bases and J lost 2; bases outside the gene matches: 1. CDR3 sequence reads: CASSQEGLAGGTYEQYF. The CDR3 DNA reads as TGTGCCAGCAGCCAAGAGGGACTAGCGGGAGGGACCTACGAGCAGTACTTC.